This record looks at one T cell receptor (beta chain) sequence and its context. What it binds is unknown. These data originate in a study of cytomegalovirus exposure and HLA in healthy donors. In the study overall: The same platform was used for the 120 or so validation repertoires as for the approximately 730 first-cohort repertoires, as reported in a later analysis. Study-wide results and limits: Testing in vitro showed a few CMV-associated chains specific for CMV antigens. According to a subsequent analysis, TCR clusters from the first cohort were inclined to appear together in the 130 or so validation repertoires. Cytomegalovirus association was assigned to 170 or so TCR beta chains.

CDR3 length: 16 amino acids. Per the germline V gene, CDR1 is MDHEN and CDR2 is SYDVKM. The ends lost 5 bases at V and 4 bases at J; junction bases unmatched: 4. The repertoire was sequenced with immunoSEQ multiplex PCR; TCRdb's copy has only in-frame clones and lacks some. This table has some 140,000 clones, roughly 86% appearing once. The V and J genes are TRBV28 and TRBJ2-3; 15 positions match TRBD2. The receptor's source is a woman aged 25 to 39 in good health and CMV-seronegative. Sequencing used PBMCs. The CDR3 spells CASSAGLAGGPDTQYF. The CDR3 DNA reads TGTGCCAGCAGTGCGGGACTAGCGGGGGGACCAGATACGCAGTATTTT.